The clone carrying this T cell receptor (beta chain) was seen a few times. Its antigen is unknown. CDR3 length: 13 residues. Trimming stripped 4 bases from V and 7 bases from J, with 14 bases between. Germline-derived CDR1 and CDR2 are SEHNR and FQNEAQ (reference sequence). This sample was included in a study of T-cell reconstitution after alpha-beta-depleted transplantation in children. General study points: Several hundred expanded graft clones reportedly gave rise to the alpha-beta T cells present about two months after transplant. Day-60 TCRbeta diversity that was high in some patients was derived from surviving recipient T cells and thymic progenitors. At one year after transplant, newly produced T cells mostly accounted for T-cell counts and diversity.

Library preparation (for TCRbeta) was performed with unique molecular identifiers. A single record per CDR3 protein comes from TCRdb applying MiXCR to the PCR reads. The repertoire includes more than 90,000 distinct CDR3 sequences, about a tenth of them detected once, and under 40% sits in the top ten. The sample was PBMCs, taken before TCRalphabeta/CD19-depleted stem cell transplant. V is TRBV7-9 and J is TRBJ2-7, with D possibly TRBD2 on 6 matching bases. The sequence was obtained from a boy younger than 10 with acute lymphoblastic leukemia, due to receive a stem cell transplant. The CDR3 bases are TGTGCCAGCAGCTCGACCGGGGGTTGGGAGCAGTACTTC. Its protein is CASSSTGGWEQYF. The full variable domain, with the rest looked up from reference TRBV7-9 and TRBJ2-7, is DTGVSQNPRHKITKRGQNVTFRCDPISEHNRLYWYRQTLGQGPEFLTYFQNEAQLEKSRLLSDRFSAERPKGSFSTLEIQRTEQGDSAMYLCASSSTGGWEQYFGPGTRLTVT.